The following is a TCR beta chain sequence with its context. The assay was immunoSEQ multiplex PCR, and TCRdb's table has in-frame clones only and misses some. The table lists fewer than 50,000 clones, 85% to 95% of them singletons. The record originates from a study of T cell changes during pregnancy in multiple sclerosis. The sequencing here drew on CD8+ T cells from peripheral blood mononuclear cells, taken in the first trimester of pregnancy. This TCR was recovered from a female donor with multiple sclerosis, enrolled in a pregnancy study.

The CDR3 region is CASSLADDTDTQYF. Written as DNA, the CDR3 is TGTGCCAGCAGTCTAGCGGACGACACAGATACGCAGTATTTT. V and J are TRBV6-6 and TRBJ2-3, with 7 bases that match TRBD2. Germline V gene lookup returns CDR1 MNHNY and CDR2 SVGAGI (reference sequence). V shed 5 bases and J 2 bases; nucleotides not matched to a gene: 4. The CDR3 covers 14 residues.